The next 18 T cell receptor beta chains were all read from a single sample in a study of T cells in Graves' hyperthyroidism and ophthalmopathy. TCR beta CDR3 regions were amplified from RNA transcripts. The HTBI primer set drove a first-round RT-PCR of the TCR CDR3. One entry per CDR3 protein, called by TCRdb with MiXCR from the multiplex PCR reads. The sample has nearly 600,000 distinct CDR3 sequences; around 13% are singletons. Sample: blood. These receptors were collected from a woman in her 30s with Graves' hyperthyroidism that later progressed to Graves' ophthalmopathy.

This clonotype was seen a few times. This may stem from a read error, because a much larger clone lies one nucleotide away. This sequence joins TRBV10-3 and TRBJ2-1; TRBD2 matches at 9 bases. The germline V gene has CDR1 ENHRY and CDR2 SYGVKD. CDR3 size: 17 residues. The CDR3 spells CAISESSGRISYNGQFF. In DNA form, the CDR3 reads TGTGCCATCAGTGAGTCGAGCGGGAGGATCTCCTACAATGGGCAGTTCTTC.

Ten or more counts support this clonotype. The rearrangement joins TRBV7-2 to TRBJ2-5; 10 positions agree with TRBD1. V shed 10 bases and J 5 bases; nucleotides not matched to a gene: 7. This CDR3 is 13 amino acids long. Looked up from germline, CDR1 is SGHTA and CDR2 is FQGNSA. Here the CDR3 reads CATGGQGGETQYF. The CDR3 DNA sequence: TGTGCCACCGGAGGACAGGGGGGGGAGACCCAGTACTTC. The full variable domain, its missing parts supplied by reference TRBV7-2 and TRBJ2-5, is GAGVSQSPSNKVTEKGKDVELRCDPISGHTALYWYRQSLGQGLEFLIYFQGNSAPDKSGLPSDRFSAERTGGSVSTLTIQRTQQEDSAVYLCATGGQGGETQYFGPGTRLLVL.

This clonotype occurred many times. The chain employs TRBV9 and TRBJ1-2; 7 nucleotides align to TRBD1. This CDR3 spans 13 amino acids. V was clipped by 7 bases and J by 4 bases; unmatched bases: 7. From germline, CDR1 is SGDLS and CDR2 YYNGEE. CDR3 in amino acids: CASGGQSFYGYTF. The CDR3 DNA follows: TGTGCCAGCGGGGGACAGTCCTTCTATGGCTACACCTTC.

In nucleotides, the CDR3 is TGCGCCAGCAGCCAAGGAATCCGGTCCGTGACAGATACGCAGTATTTT. This gives the protein CASSQGIRSVTDTQYF. The chain recombines TRBV4-3 with TRBJ2-3; no clear D. V was cut by 1 base and J by 3 bases, with 14 bases left in between. The CDR3 runs 16 residues. The germline V gene has CDR1 LGHNA and CDR2 YSLEER.

This clonotype was seen ten or more times. This sequence joins TRBV11-2 and TRBJ2-1; unclear D gene. This CDR3 spans 14 amino acids. The V gene lost 3 bases and the J gene lost 8 bases, with 14 bases spanning the gap. In germline, CDR1 is SGHAT, CDR2 FQNNGV. This chain's CDR3 is CASSFRLERDEQFF. DNA for the CDR3: TGTGCCAGCAGCTTTAGGCTAGAGCGCGATGAGCAGTTCTTC.

This clonotype was picked up a small number of times. The chain is built from TRBV10-1 and TRBJ1-1; TRBD1 matches 8 bases. The CDR3 covers 13 residues. The V and J ends lost 6 bases and 4 bases, in that order; junction bases with no gene match: 4. CDR1 WNHNN and CDR2 SYGVQD come from the germline V gene (reference sequence). This CDR3 reads CASRVGQGTEAFF. The CDR3 region has the DNA TGCGCCAGCAGGGTCGGACAGGGCACTGAAGCTTTCTTT.

Ten or more counts support this clonotype. The chain employs TRBV7-2 and TRBJ2-7, with a possible D match to TRBD1 (5 bases). Looked up from germline, CDR1 is SGHTA and CDR2 is FQGNSA. The CDR3 consists of 15 residues. Trimming removed 2 bases from V and 5 bases from J, with 16 bases in between. The DNA of the CDR3 is TGTGCCAGCAGCTTACGTCAGGGCAGGGAACACGAGCAGTACTTC. It codes for CASSLRQGREHEQYF. Combining the CDR3 with reference TRBV7-2 and TRBJ2-7 gives the whole variable domain GAGVSQSPSNKVTEKGKDVELRCDPISGHTALYWYRQSLGQGLEFLIYFQGNSAPDKSGLPSDRFSAERTGGSVSTLTIQRTQQEDSAVYLCASSLRQGREHEQYFGPGTRLTVT.

The chain carries TRBV10-3 and TRBJ2-3; TRBD1 matches at 9 bases. Germline V gives CDR1 ENHRY, CDR2 SYGVKD. The ends lost 7 bases at V and 3 bases at J; junction bases unmatched: 8. The CDR3 spans 15 residues. CDR3 in amino acids: CAIIQGQGPTDTQYF. The DNA of the CDR3 is TGTGCCATCATACAGGGACAGGGCCCGACAGATACGCAGTATTTT.

This clonotype was recorded at least ten times. V and J are TRBV5-1 and TRBJ2-5, with TRBD1 matching over 10 bases. The trim removed 3 bases at V and 6 bases at J, leaving 8 bases unmatched. CDR3 length equals 15 residues. Germline V CDR1 and CDR2: SGHRS, YFSETQ. In DNA form, the CDR3 reads TGCGCCAGCAGCTACGCAGGACAGGGGGAAAAGACCCAGTACTTC. Translating gives CASSYAGQGEKTQYF. The full variable domain, rest sourced from reference TRBV5-1 and TRBJ2-5, is KAGVTQTPRYLIKTRGQQVTLSCSPISGHRSVSWYQQTPGQGLQFLFEYFSETQRNKGNFPGRFSGRQFSNSRSEMNVSTLELGDSALYLCASSYAGQGEKTQYFGPGTRLLVL.

This clonotype was counted many times. This chain connects TRBV24-1 to TRBJ2-1, with 9 bases identical to TRBD2. This CDR3 region has 17 residues. Germline assignment: CDR1 KGHDR and CDR2 SFDVKD. V lost 1 base, J lost 5 bases, and 8 bases stayed unmatched. In DNA, the CDR3 is TGTGCCACCAGTGATTTTCTCGGCGGGGGGGCAAACAATGAGCAGTTCTTC. Residues: CATSDFLGGGANNEQFF.

This clonotype was seen a few times. This chain uses TRBV18 with TRBJ1-2; D is unresolved. The germline V gene encodes CDR1 KGHSH and CDR2 LQKENI. The CDR3 covers 15 residues. Trimming shortened V by 4 bases and J by 9 bases, and 21 bases separated the two germline ends. The CDR3 DNA is TGTGCCAGCTCACAGAATCGCGGACCCCAGTCGCGCTACACCTTC. This sequence encodes CASSQNRGPQSRYTF. The full variable domain, in which reference TRBV18 and TRBJ1-2 provide the parts outside the CDR3, is NAGVMQNPRHLVRRRGQEARLRCSPMKGHSHVYWYRQLPEEGLKFMVYLQKENIIDESGMPKERFSAEFPKEGPSILRIQQVVRGDSAAYFCASSQNRGPQSRYTFGSGTRLTVV.

V usage is TRBV28 and J usage is TRBJ2-5; unclear D gene. CDR3 length: 15 residues. Germline V gives CDR1 MDHEN, CDR2 SYDVKM. The ends were cut back, 3 bases at V and 5 bases at J, with 16 bases in the middle. CDR3 nucleotides: TGTGCCAGCAGTTTCCCGTCTAGGGTGTGGGAGACCCAGTACTTC. Amino acids: CASSFPSRVWETQYF.

This clonotype came up many times. This chain links TRBV29-1 with TRBJ2-5; 7 nucleotides align to TRBD2. Per germline, CDR1 SQVTM and CDR2 ANQGSEA. V lost 7 bases to trimming and J lost 2 bases; unmatched junction nucleotides: 7. The CDR3 runs 13 residues. The CDR3 sequence is CSAARREQETQYF. The DNA of the CDR3 is TGCAGCGCCGCGCGGCGGGAGCAAGAGACCCAGTACTTC.

This clonotype has only a few counts. This sequence joins TRBV13 and TRBJ2-1, with TRBD1 matching 9 bases. Germline CDR1 PRHDT, CDR2 FYEKMQ (reference sequence). V lost 5 bases and J lost 3; bases outside the gene matches: 5. The CDR3 sequence is 15 residues long. CDR3 loop: CASSHGQGIYNEQFF. The CDR3 DNA reads as TGTGCCAGCAGCCATGGACAGGGGATCTACAATGAGCAGTTCTTC.

This clonotype was detected ten times or more. V and J are TRBV28 and TRBJ1-2, with D perhaps TRBD1 (5 bases). This CDR3 region has 12 residues. Germline lookup yields CDR1 MDHEN and CDR2 SYDVKM. With 4 bases removed from V and 9 bases from J, the gap between germline ends came to 12 bases. CDR3 coding DNA: TGTGCCAGCAGTTCCCGGGGCCCTAGCTACACCTTC. It encodes CASSSRGPSYTF.

This clonotype appeared many times. The chain uses TRBV5-1 and TRBJ1-1; weak D call: TRBD1 (5 bases). Germline CDR1 is SGHRS and CDR2 is YFSETQ. This CDR3 comprises 15 residues. Trimming left V 0 bases short and J 1 base short, with 10 bases between. Here the CDR3 reads CASSLAVGGNTEAFF. The CDR3 DNA reads as TGCGCCAGCAGCTTGGCTGTCGGGGGGAACACTGAAGCTTTCTTT.

The J gene is TRBJ2-3, the V gene TRBV7-9, with 16 bases matching TRBD2. Germline V gene data show CDR1 as SEHNR and CDR2 as FQNEAQ (reference sequence). The ends lost 0 bases at V and 4 bases at J; junction bases unmatched: 4. CDR3 length: 18 amino acids. The CDR3, as DNA: TGTGCCAGCAGCTTAGCGGGGACTAGCGGGAGGGCCGCAGATACGCAGTATTTT. Translation gives CASSLAGTSGRAADTQYF. The whole variable domain, remainder taken from reference TRBV7-9 and TRBJ2-3, is DTGVSQNPRHKITKRGQNVTFRCDPISEHNRLYWYRQTLGQGPEFLTYFQNEAQLEKSRLLSDRFSAERPKGSFSTLEIQRTEQGDSAMYLCASSLAGTSGRAADTQYFGPGTRLTVL.

The chain combines TRBV25-1 with TRBJ1-2, with unresolved D. Between the trimmed V and J ends, which lost 4 bases and 6 bases, there was a span of 18 bases. Per germline, CDR1 MGHDK and CDR2 SYGVNS. CDR3 length equals 15 residues. The CDR3 reads CASSAPANPANGYTF. In DNA, the CDR3 is TGTGCCAGCAGTGCTCCGGCTAATCCGGCGAATGGCTACACCTTC.